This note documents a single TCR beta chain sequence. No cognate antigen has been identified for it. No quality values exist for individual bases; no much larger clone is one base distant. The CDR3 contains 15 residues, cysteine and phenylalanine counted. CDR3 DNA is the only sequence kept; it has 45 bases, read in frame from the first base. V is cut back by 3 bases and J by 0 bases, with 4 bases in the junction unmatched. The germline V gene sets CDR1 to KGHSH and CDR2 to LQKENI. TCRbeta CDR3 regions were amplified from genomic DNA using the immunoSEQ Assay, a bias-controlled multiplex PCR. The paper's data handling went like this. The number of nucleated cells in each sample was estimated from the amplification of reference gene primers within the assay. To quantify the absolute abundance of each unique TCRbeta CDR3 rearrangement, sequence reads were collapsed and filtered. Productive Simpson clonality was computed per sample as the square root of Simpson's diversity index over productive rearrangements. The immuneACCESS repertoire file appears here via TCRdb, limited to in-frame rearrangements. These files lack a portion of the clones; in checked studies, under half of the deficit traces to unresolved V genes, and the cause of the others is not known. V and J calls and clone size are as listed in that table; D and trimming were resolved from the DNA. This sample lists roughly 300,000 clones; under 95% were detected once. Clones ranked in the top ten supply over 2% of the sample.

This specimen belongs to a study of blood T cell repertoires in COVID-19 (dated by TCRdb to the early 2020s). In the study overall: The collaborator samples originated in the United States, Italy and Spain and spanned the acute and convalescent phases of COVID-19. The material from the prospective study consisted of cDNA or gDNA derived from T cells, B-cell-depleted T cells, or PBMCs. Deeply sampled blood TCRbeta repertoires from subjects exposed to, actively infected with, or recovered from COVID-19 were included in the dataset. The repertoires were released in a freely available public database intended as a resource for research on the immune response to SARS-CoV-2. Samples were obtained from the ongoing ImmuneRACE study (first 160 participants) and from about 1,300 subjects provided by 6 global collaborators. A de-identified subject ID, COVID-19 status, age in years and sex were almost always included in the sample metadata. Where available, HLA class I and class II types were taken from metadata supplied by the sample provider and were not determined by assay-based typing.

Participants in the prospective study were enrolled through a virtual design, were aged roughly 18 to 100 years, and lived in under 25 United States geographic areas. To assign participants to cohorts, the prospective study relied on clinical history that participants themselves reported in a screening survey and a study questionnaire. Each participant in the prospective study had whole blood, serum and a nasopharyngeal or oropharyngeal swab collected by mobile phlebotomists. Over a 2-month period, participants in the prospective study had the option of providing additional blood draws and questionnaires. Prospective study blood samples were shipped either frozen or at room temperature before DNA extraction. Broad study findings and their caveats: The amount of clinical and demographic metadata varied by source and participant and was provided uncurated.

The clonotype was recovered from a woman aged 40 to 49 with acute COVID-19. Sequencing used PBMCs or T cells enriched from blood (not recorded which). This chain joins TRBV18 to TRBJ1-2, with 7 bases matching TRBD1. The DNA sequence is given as TGTGCCAGCTCACCCACAGGGGCCCCTAACTATGGCTACACCTTC. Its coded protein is CASSPTGAPNYGYTF.